This paragraph covers one T cell receptor (beta chain) sequence. Its matching antigen is unknown. This record belongs to a study of post-analysis software for immune sequencing data. cDNA libraries of TCR beta carried unique molecular identifiers. TCRdb reanalysed the PCR reads using MiXCR and keeps one entry per CDR3 protein. The data show hundreds of thousands of distinct CDR3 sequences, 25% to 30% seen once. This CDR3 region has 14 residues. Per the germline V gene, CDR1 is DFQATT and CDR2 is SNEGSKA (reference sequence). Trimming cost V 6 bases and J 1 base, with 14 bases left between them. Notes on the study in general: Comparison of patients with controls showed five or six TRBV segments more frequent in patients, TRBV5-6, TRBV5-1 and TRBV20-1 among them. Versus controls, multiple sclerosis patients showed significantly lower diversity (normalized Chao1).

The genes are TRBV20-1 and TRBJ2-3; D possibly corresponds to TRBD2 (6 bases). The sample comprised blood. This receptor was identified in a girl between 10 and 17 years old with multiple sclerosis. CDR3 protein: CSAGYSGGTDTQYF. The CDR3 nucleotides read TGCAGTGCCGGATACTCGGGGGGCACAGATACGCAGTATTTT.